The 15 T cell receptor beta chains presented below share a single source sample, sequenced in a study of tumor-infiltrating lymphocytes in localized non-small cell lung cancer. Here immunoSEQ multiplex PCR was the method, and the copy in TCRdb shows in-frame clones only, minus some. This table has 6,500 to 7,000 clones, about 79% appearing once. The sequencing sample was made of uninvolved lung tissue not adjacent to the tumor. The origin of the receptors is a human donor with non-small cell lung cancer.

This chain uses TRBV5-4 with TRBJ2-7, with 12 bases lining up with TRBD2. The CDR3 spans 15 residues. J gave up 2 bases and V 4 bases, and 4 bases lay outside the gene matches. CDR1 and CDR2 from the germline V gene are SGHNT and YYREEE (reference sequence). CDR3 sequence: CASSPRTSGAYEQYF. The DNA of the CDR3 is TGTGCCAGCAGCCCGAGGACTAGCGGGGCCTACGAGCAGTACTTC.

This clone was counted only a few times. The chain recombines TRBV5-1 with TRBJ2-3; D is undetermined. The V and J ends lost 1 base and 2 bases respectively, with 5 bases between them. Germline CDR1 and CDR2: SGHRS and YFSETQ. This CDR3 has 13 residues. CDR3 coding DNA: TGCGCCAGCAGCTTGTACGTCACAGATACGCAGTATTTT. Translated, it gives CASSLYVTDTQYF.

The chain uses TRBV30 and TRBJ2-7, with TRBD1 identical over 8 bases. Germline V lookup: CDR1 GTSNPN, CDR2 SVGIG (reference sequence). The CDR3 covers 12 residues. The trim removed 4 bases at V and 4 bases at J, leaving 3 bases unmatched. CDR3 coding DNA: TGTGCCTGGAAAGACAGGGGATACGAGCAGTACTTC. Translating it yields CAWKDRGYEQYF.

Here the CDR3 DNA reads TGTGCCAGCCAACGGGCTAGCGGTTCCTACAATGAGCAGTTCTTC. Protein product: CASQRASGSYNEQFF. This chain links TRBV6-6 with TRBJ2-1; TRBD2 matches 7 bases. CDR1 MNHNY and CDR2 SVGAGI come from the germline V gene (reference sequence). The CDR3 length is 15 residues. Losses at the gene ends were 8 bases for V and 1 base for J; bases not matched to a gene: 8.

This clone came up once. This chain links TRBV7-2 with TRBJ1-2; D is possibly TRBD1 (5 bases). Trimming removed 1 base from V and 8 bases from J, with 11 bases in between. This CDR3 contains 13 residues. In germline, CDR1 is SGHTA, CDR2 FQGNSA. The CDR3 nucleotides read TGTGCCAGCAGCTTAGGGGGCGCTAAGGGCTACACCTTC. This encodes CASSLGGAKGYTF.

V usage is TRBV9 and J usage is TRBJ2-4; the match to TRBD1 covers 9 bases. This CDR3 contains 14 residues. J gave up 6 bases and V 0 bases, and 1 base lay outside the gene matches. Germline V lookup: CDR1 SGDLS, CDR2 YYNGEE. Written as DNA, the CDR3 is TGTGCCAGCAGCGTAGGACAGGGGGGAAACATTCAGTACTTC. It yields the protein CASSVGQGGNIQYF. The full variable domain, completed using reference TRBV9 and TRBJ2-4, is DSGVTQTPKHLITATGQRVTLRCSPRSGDLSVYWYQQSLDQGLQFLIQYYNGEERAKGNILERFSAQQFPDLHSELNLSSLELGDSALYFCASSVGQGGNIQYFGAGTRLSVL.

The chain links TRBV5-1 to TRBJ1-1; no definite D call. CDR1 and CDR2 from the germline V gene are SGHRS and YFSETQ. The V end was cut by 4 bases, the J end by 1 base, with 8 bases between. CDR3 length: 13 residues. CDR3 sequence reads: CASSPRPNTEAFF. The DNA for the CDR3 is TGCGCCAGCAGCCCAAGACCGAACACTGAAGCTTTCTTT.

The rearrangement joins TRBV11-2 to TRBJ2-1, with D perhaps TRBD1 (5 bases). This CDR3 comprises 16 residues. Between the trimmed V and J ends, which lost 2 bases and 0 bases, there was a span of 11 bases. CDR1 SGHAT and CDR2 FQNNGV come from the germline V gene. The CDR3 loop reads CASSLMGQGSYNEQFF. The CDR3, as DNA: TGTGCCAGCAGCTTAATGGGGCAGGGCTCCTACAATGAGCAGTTCTTC.

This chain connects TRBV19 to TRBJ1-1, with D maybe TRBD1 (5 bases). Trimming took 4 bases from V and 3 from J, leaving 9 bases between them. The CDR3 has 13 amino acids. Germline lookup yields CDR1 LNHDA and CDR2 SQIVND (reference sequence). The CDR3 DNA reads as TGTGCCAGTAGTAAAAGACAGTACACTGAAGCTTTCTTT. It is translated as CASSKRQYTEAFF.

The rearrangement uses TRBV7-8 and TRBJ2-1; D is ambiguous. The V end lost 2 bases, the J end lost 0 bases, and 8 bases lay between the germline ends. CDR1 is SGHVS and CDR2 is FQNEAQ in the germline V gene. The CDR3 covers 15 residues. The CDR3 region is CASSLWVGSYNEQFF. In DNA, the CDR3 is TGTGCCAGCAGCTTATGGGTAGGCTCCTACAATGAGCAGTTCTTC.

CDR3 amino acids: CASTRQVAPTNYGYTF. In nucleotides, the CDR3 is TGTGCCAGCACCAGACAGGTTGCCCCCACTAACTATGGCTACACCTTC. V gene TRBV2 combines with J gene TRBJ1-2; tentatively, D is TRBD1 (6 bases). CDR3 length: 16 amino acids. Per germline, CDR1 SNHLY and CDR2 FYNNEI. V lost 7 bases to trimming and J lost 0 bases, with 18 bases between them.

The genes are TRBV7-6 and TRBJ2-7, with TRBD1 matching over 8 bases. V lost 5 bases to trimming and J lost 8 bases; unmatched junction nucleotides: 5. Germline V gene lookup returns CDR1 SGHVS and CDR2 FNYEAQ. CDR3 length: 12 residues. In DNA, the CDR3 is TGTGCCAGCAGCCCGACAGGGGCGAAGCAGTACTTC. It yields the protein CASSPTGAKQYF.

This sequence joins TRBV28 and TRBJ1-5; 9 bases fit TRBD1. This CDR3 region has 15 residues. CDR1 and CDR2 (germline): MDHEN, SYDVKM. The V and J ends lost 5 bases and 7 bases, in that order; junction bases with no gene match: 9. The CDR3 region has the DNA TGTGCCAGCAGTCAAACAGGGGGCCCCTTACAGCCCCAGCATTTT. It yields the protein CASSQTGGPLQPQHF.

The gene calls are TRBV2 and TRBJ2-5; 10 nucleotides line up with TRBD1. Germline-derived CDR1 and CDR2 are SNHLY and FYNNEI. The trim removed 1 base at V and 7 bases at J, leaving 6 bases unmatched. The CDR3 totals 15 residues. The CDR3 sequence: CASSEDRDRGGTQYF. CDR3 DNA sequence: TGTGCCAGCAGTGAAGACCGGGACAGGGGTGGGACCCAGTACTTC. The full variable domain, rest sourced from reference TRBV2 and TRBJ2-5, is EPEVTQTPSHQVTQMGQEVILRCVPISNHLYFYWYRQILGQKVEFLVSFYNNEISEKSEIFDDQFSVERPDGSNFTLKIRSTKLEDSAMYFCASSEDRDRGGTQYFGPGTRLLVL.

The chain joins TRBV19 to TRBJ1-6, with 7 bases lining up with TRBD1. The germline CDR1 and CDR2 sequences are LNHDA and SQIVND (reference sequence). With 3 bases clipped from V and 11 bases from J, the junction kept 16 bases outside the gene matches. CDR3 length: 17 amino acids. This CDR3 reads CASSIRGTGTASPPLHF. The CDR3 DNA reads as TGTGCCAGTAGTATTAGGGGGACCGGGACAGCCAGTCCACCCCTCCACTTT.